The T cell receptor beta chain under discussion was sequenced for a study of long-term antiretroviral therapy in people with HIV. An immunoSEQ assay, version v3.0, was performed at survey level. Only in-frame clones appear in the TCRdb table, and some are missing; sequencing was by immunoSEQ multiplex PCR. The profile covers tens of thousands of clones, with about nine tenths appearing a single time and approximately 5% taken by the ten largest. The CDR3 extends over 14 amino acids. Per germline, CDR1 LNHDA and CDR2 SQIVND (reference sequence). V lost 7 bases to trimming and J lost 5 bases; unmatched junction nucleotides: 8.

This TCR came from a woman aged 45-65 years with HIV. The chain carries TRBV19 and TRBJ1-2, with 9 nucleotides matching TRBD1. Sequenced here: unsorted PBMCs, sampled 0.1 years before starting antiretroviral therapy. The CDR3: CASTRDRARYGYTF. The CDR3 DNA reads TGTGCCAGTACCAGGGACAGGGCGAGATATGGCTACACCTTC.